This T cell receptor (beta chain) was captured in a study of cytomegalovirus exposure and HLA in healthy donors. 60 Vbeta and 13 Jbeta primers were used in PCR. Profiling relied on immunoSEQ multiplex PCR, and the TCRdb table lists in-frame clones only, not all of them. Here the sample spans about 120,000 clones, roughly 83% being singletons. V dropped 5 bases and J dropped 2; count of bases not matched to a gene: 4. Germline-derived CDR1 and CDR2 are KGHSH and LQKENI. This CDR3 contains 15 residues. The TCR originated in a man under 40 in good health and CMV-seropositive. This chain connects TRBV18 to TRBJ2-5, with 11 positions matching TRBD1. Sequenced sample: PBMCs. The CDR3 region is CASSEDRGLQETQYF. The CDR3 DNA reads TGTGCCAGCTCAGAGGACAGGGGGCTTCAAGAGACCCAGTACTTC.